These T cell receptor beta chains were read from a single sample in a study of cytomegalovirus exposure and HLA in healthy donors. Sequencing used immunoSEQ multiplex PCR; TCRdb keeps in-frame clones, though not all of them. The sample holds 140,000 or so clones, roughly 10% seen once. Sequenced input: PBMCs. Every receptor here comes from a male donor in good health and CMV-seronegative. CDR3s include the opening cysteine and the closing phenylalanine or tryptophan. The order of the fields is J gene, clone size, V gene, D gene, CDR3 protein, CDR3 DNA. The D gene is left open where the match is weak. Clone size is not always given. Where it is, it says once, few, many or a class for expanded clones.

j_gene: TRBJ2-1
abundance: NA
v_gene: TRBV5-4
d_gene: NA
CDR3aa: CASSLATSPGGNEQFF
CDR3nt: TGTGCCAGCAGCTTGGCCACTAGCCCGGGCGGGAATGAGCAGTTCTTC

j_gene: TRBJ1-2
abundance: NA
v_gene: TRBV6-5
d_gene: NA
CDR3aa: CASSYGGSLNGYTF
CDR3nt: TGTGCCAGCAGTTACGGGGGGTCTCTCAATGGCTACACCTTC

j_gene: TRBJ2-1
abundance: NA
v_gene: TRBV7-9
d_gene: NA
CDR3aa: CASSLVPGVGNEQFF
CDR3nt: TGTGCCAGCAGCTTAGTGCCGGGAGTGGGCAATGAGCAGTTCTTC

j_gene: TRBJ1-3
abundance: NA
v_gene: TRBV19
d_gene: NA
CDR3aa: CASSIRGGNSGNTIYF
CDR3nt: TGTGCCAGTAGTATTAGAGGCGGGAACTCTGGAAACACCATATATTTT

j_gene: TRBJ1-2
abundance: few
v_gene: TRBV5-4
d_gene: NA
CDR3aa: CASSYPGIPRGYTF
CDR3nt: TGTGCCAGCAGCTACCCCGGGATCCCGCGGGGCTACACCTTC

j_gene: TRBJ2-7
abundance: few
v_gene: TRBV19
d_gene: NA
CDR3aa: CASKPSRGGSYEQYF
CDR3nt: TGTGCCAGTAAACCCTCAAGGGGGGGCTCCTACGAGCAGTACTTC

j_gene: TRBJ2-7
abundance: few
v_gene: TRBV7-9
d_gene: TRBD2
CDR3aa: CASSLAQSGLAAYAYF
CDR3nt: TGTGCCAGCAGCTTAGCGCAATCTGGACTAGCAGCTTACGCGTACTTC

j_gene: TRBJ2-7
abundance: NA
v_gene: TRBV7-8
d_gene: TRBD1
CDR3aa: CASSLRQGPYEQYF
CDR3nt: TGTGCCAGCAGCTTAAGACAGGGCCCCTACGAGCAGTACTTC

j_gene: TRBJ2-5
abundance: NA
v_gene: TRBV27
d_gene: NA
CDR3aa: CASAPYRERGETQYF
CDR3nt: TGTGCCAGCGCCCCGTATCGGGAAAGAGGGGAGACCCAGTACTTC

j_gene: TRBJ2-2
abundance: NA
v_gene: TRBV23-1
d_gene: NA
CDR3aa: CASSQSGGNTGELFF
CDR3nt: TGCGCCAGCAGTCAATCGGGGGGGAACACCGGGGAGCTGTTTTTT

j_gene: TRBJ1-5
abundance: NA
v_gene: TRBV6-5
d_gene: TRBD1
CDR3aa: CASSLTGTGIGQPQHF
CDR3nt: TGTGCCAGCAGTTTGACCGGGACAGGAATAGGGCAGCCCCAGCATTTT

j_gene: TRBJ2-1
abundance: NA
v_gene: TRBV30
d_gene: NA
CDR3aa: CAWCRDGNEQFF
CDR3nt: TGTGCCTGGTGCCGAGACGGGAATGAGCAGTTCTTC

j_gene: TRBJ1-4
abundance: few
v_gene: TRBV5-1
d_gene: TRBD1
CDR3aa: CASSIGTANEKLFF
CDR3nt: TGCGCCAGCAGCATTGGGACAGCAAATGAAAAACTGTTTTTT

j_gene: TRBJ1-1
abundance: NA
v_gene: TRBV11-1
d_gene: NA
CDR3aa: CASSFLGQASTEAFF
CDR3nt: TGTGCCAGCAGCTTTCTGGGCCAGGCCAGCACTGAAGCTTTCTTT

j_gene: TRBJ1-2
abundance: NA
v_gene: TRBV29-1
d_gene: NA
CDR3aa: CSVEDRGSGNYGYTF
CDR3nt: TGCAGCGTTGAAGATCGGGGGTCCGGGAACTATGGCTACACCTTC

j_gene: TRBJ2-7
abundance: NA
v_gene: TRBV6-9
d_gene: NA
CDR3aa: CASSYHPSGRVDRTYEQYF
CDR3nt: TGTGCCAGCAGTTACCATCCCTCGGGGAGGGTAGACAGGACCTACGAGCAGTACTTC

j_gene: TRBJ1-1
abundance: NA
v_gene: TRBV9
d_gene: NA
CDR3aa: CASSVAGRTEAFF
CDR3nt: TGTGCCAGCAGCGTAGCTGGGAGGACTGAAGCTTTCTTT

j_gene: TRBJ2-7
abundance: NA
v_gene: TRBV4-2
d_gene: TRBD2
CDR3aa: CASSQVAGGQVEQYF
CDR3nt: TGTGCCAGCAGCCAAGTAGCGGGGGGGCAGGTAGAGCAGTACTTC

j_gene: TRBJ2-7
abundance: few
v_gene: TRBV7-6
d_gene: NA
CDR3aa: CASSHQGGEQYF
CDR3nt: TGTGCCAGCAGCCATCAGGGGGGCGAGCAGTACTTC

j_gene: TRBJ2-5
abundance: NA
v_gene: TRBV19
d_gene: NA
CDR3aa: CASKAGYQETQYF
CDR3nt: TGTGCCAGTAAGGCAGGGTACCAAGAGACCCAGTACTTC

j_gene: TRBJ2-7
abundance: NA
v_gene: TRBV5-4
d_gene: NA
CDR3aa: CASSVAGTSQYEQYF
CDR3nt: TGTGCCAGCAGCGTGGCTGGGACATCGCAATACGAGCAGTACTTC

j_gene: TRBJ1-5
abundance: few
v_gene: TRBV6-1
d_gene: NA
CDR3aa: CASSEGRVSNQPQHF
CDR3nt: TGTGCCAGCAGTGAAGGCAGGGTTAGCAATCAGCCCCAGCATTTT

j_gene: TRBJ1-2
abundance: NA
v_gene: TRBV6-5
d_gene: TRBD1
CDR3aa: CASSYSIFAGGNGYTF
CDR3nt: TGTGCCAGCAGTTACTCGATTTTTGCAGGGGGCAATGGCTACACCTTC

j_gene: TRBJ2-1
abundance: few
v_gene: TRBV6-5
d_gene: TRBD2
CDR3aa: CASSYHLAGGYNEQFF
CDR3nt: TGTGCCAGCAGTTACCACCTAGCGGGGGGCTACAATGAGCAGTTCTTC

j_gene: TRBJ2-7
abundance: few
v_gene: TRBV27
d_gene: NA
CDR3aa: CASSARFKGGYEQYF
CDR3nt: TGTGCCAGCAGTGCCCGGTTCAAGGGGGGGTACGAGCAGTACTTC

j_gene: TRBJ2-3
abundance: few
v_gene: TRBV7-2
d_gene: TRBD1
CDR3aa: CASSLWTGDTDTQYF
CDR3nt: TGTGCCAGCAGCTTATGGACAGGAGACACAGATACGCAGTATTTT

j_gene: TRBJ1-4
abundance: NA
v_gene: TRBV29-1
d_gene: NA
CDR3aa: CSVERGGNEKLFF
CDR3nt: TGCAGCGTTGAAAGAGGGGGTAATGAAAAACTGTTTTTT

j_gene: TRBJ1-3
abundance: few
v_gene: TRBV10-3
d_gene: NA
CDR3aa: CAIRGGGDTIYF
CDR3nt: TGTGCCATCAGGGGTGGAGGGGACACCATATATTTT

j_gene: TRBJ2-4
abundance: NA
v_gene: TRBV19
d_gene: NA
CDR3aa: CASSTNARVDQYF
CDR3nt: TGTGCCAGTAGTACAAATGCCAGGGTAGACCAGTACTTC

j_gene: TRBJ2-3
abundance: few
v_gene: TRBV6-5
d_gene: TRBD1
CDR3aa: CASNPDRESDTQYF
CDR3nt: TGTGCCAGCAACCCGGACAGGGAATCAGATACGCAGTATTTT

j_gene: TRBJ2-5
abundance: few
v_gene: TRBV28
d_gene: TRBD2
CDR3aa: CASSFRAGGWETQYF
CDR3nt: TGTGCCAGCAGTTTCCGAGCGGGAGGGTGGGAGACCCAGTACTTC

j_gene: TRBJ1-6
abundance: few
v_gene: TRBV5-6
d_gene: TRBD1
CDR3aa: CASSITRGQLGNSPLHF
CDR3nt: TGTGCCAGCAGCATCACCAGGGGGCAGCTGGGGAATTCACCCCTCCACTTT

j_gene: TRBJ1-6
abundance: few
v_gene: TRBV5-1
d_gene: NA
CDR3aa: CASSRDNANSPLHF
CDR3nt: TGCGCCAGCAGCCGGGACAACGCTAATTCACCCCTCCACTTT

j_gene: TRBJ2-7
abundance: NA
v_gene: TRBV28
d_gene: NA
CDR3aa: CASGLVEQYF
CDR3nt: TGTGCCAGCGGACTGGTCGAGCAGTACTTC

j_gene: TRBJ1-1
abundance: NA
v_gene: TRBV30
d_gene: NA
CDR3aa: CAWSVIEEAFF
CDR3nt: TGTGCCTGGAGTGTAATAGAGGAAGCTTTCTTT

j_gene: TRBJ1-5
abundance: NA
v_gene: TRBV5-1
d_gene: NA
CDR3aa: CASSGGIPGQPQHF
CDR3nt: TGCGCCAGCAGCGGAGGGATTCCGGGCCAGCCCCAGCATTTT

j_gene: TRBJ2-1
abundance: few
v_gene: TRBV7-9
d_gene: TRBD2
CDR3aa: CASGGGGYYNEQFF
CDR3nt: TGTGCCAGTGGGGGGGGTGGTTACTACAATGAGCAGTTCTTC

j_gene: TRBJ1-2
abundance: once
v_gene: TRBV18
d_gene: NA
CDR3aa: CASSPPQGRNYYGYTF
CDR3nt: TGTGCCAGCTCACCCCCACAGGGAAGAAATTACTATGGCTACACCTTC

j_gene: TRBJ2-7
abundance: few
v_gene: TRBV2
d_gene: NA
CDR3aa: CASSGAGWEQYF
CDR3nt: TGTGCCAGCAGTGGGGCAGGGTGGGAGCAGTACTTC

j_gene: TRBJ2-7
abundance: few
v_gene: TRBV19
d_gene: NA
CDR3aa: CASQQGAEISYEQYF
CDR3nt: TGTGCCAGTCAACAAGGGGCCGAGATTTCCTACGAGCAGTACTTC